The rows below give T cell receptor beta chains drawn from one sample of a study of T cell responses to AZD1222 COVID-19 vaccine. Profiled with immunoSEQ multiplex PCR; TCRdb holds only in-frame clones, not every one. The table shows roughly 110,000 clones, with roughly 90% occurring only once. This specimen consisted of peripheral blood, obtained on day 0 of AZD1222 vaccination. The receptors derive from an adult in good health. The CDR3 runs from the conserved cysteine through the conserved F or W. D genes are given only for firm matches. A row's size may be missing; if present it is once, few, many or a size class.

v_call	clone_size	d_call	j_call	cdr3_nt	cdr3_aa
TRBV27	NA	TRBD2	TRBJ2-5	TGTGCCAGCAGTTTAGGGGGGGGTCGGACCCAGTACTTC	CASSLGGGRTQYF
TRBV3-1/TRBV3-2	NA	NA	TRBJ1-1	TGTGCCAGCAGCCAAGATATGGTGAACACTGAAGCTTTCTTT	CASSQDMVNTEAFF
TRBV4-2	NA	NA	TRBJ2-7	TGTGCCAGCAGCCAAGCCGGACGGGGCTACGAGCAGTACTTC	CASSQAGRGYEQYF
TRBV12-3/TRBV12-4	NA	NA	TRBJ2-5	TGTGCCAGCAGTCCGTATCAGGGGACCCAGTACTTC	CASSPYQGTQYF
TRBV3-1/TRBV3-2	NA	TRBD2	TRBJ2-1	TGTGCCAGCAGCCAAGATAGCGGGAGACACAATGAGCAGTTCTTC	CASSQDSGRHNEQFF
TRBV7-3	NA	NA	TRBJ1-1	TGTGCCAGCAGCCAAAGGGTAGGGTCGGACACTGAAGCTTTCTTT	CASSQRVGSDTEAFF
TRBV15	NA	NA	TRBJ2-1	TGTGCCACCAGCAGACCGGAGTACTACAATGAGCAGTTCTTC	CATSRPEYYNEQFF
TRBV29-1	NA	TRBD1	TRBJ1-2	TGCAGCGTTTACAGGGGAGATGGCTACACCTTC	CSVYRGDGYTF
TRBV21-1	NA	NA	TRBJ2-7	TGTGCCAGCAGCACCCGGGACAGGGGATCCTACGAGCAGTACTTC	CASSTRDRGSYEQYF
TRBV10-3	NA	NA	TRBJ1-5	TGTGCCAGCAGGGGACCCCGGGATCAGCCCCAGCATTTT	CASRGPRDQPQHF
TRBV7-2	NA	TRBD2	TRBJ2-3	TGTGCCAGCAGCGTTAGCGGGGCCACAGATACGCAGTATTTT	CASSVSGATDTQYF
TRBV4-1	NA	NA	TRBJ2-7	TGCGCCAGCAGCCAAGATCAGAGCGTCCGCAACGAGCAGTACTTC	CASSQDQSVRNEQYF
TRBV6-2/TRBV6-3	NA	NA	TRBJ1-2	TGTGCCAGCAGTTTCTCCGGGCTTGCGGGAGGCTACACCTTC	CASSFSGLAGGYTF
TRBV27	NA	TRBD2	TRBJ2-2	TGTGCCAGCGGCAGGACTAGCACGGCGAACACCGGGGAGCTGTTTTTT	CASGRTSTANTGELFF
TRBV19	NA	NA	TRBJ2-3	TGTGCCAGTAGTATAAAGACGGCCACAGATACGCAGTATTTT	CASSIKTATDTQYF
TRBV28	NA	NA	TRBJ1-4	TGTGCCAGCACCTTAGGGGGACCAACTAATGAAAAACTGTTTTTT	CASTLGGPTNEKLFF
TRBV7-8	NA	NA	TRBJ1-1	TGTGCCAGCAGCTTAGTAGGGAACACTGAAGCTTTCTTT	CASSLVGNTEAFF
TRBV11-2	NA	NA	TRBJ2-7	TGTGCCAGCAGCTATCCAACGACGGGACTGGGGGAGCAGTACTTC	CASSYPTTGLGEQYF
TRBV5-1	once	NA	TRBJ1-4	TGCGCCAGCAGCTTGACGGGGCGCGGTAATGAAAAACTGTTTTTT	CASSLTGRGNEKLFF
TRBV5-1	NA	NA	TRBJ2-5	TGCGCCAGCCGCGGGCAAGAGACCCAGTACTTC	CASRGQETQYF
TRBV19	NA	NA	TRBJ2-7	TGTGCCAGTAGGGGGGAACTCTCCTCCTACGAGCAGTACTTC	CASRGELSSYEQYF
TRBV7-6	NA	NA	TRBJ1-4	TGTGCCAGCAGCTTAGCCAGCCCGGGACGGGCTGAAAAACTGTTTTTT	CASSLASPGRAEKLFF
TRBV12-5	NA	NA	TRBJ2-1	TGTGCTAGTGGTTCCCCGTCCGGTAGGCTCAATGAGCAGTTCTTC	CASGSPSGRLNEQFF
TRBV11-2	once	TRBD2	TRBJ2-3	TGTGCCAGCAGCTTACTTCGTACGGGAGGGCCGGGAGGCACAGATACGCAGTATTTT	CASSLLRTGGPGGTDTQYF
TRBV19	once	NA	TRBJ1-2	TGTGCCAGTACCCTAGGGGGATACCGTGCCTATGGCTACACCTTC	CASTLGGYRAYGYTF
TRBV5-4	NA	NA	TRBJ2-7	TGTGCCAGCAGCTTGGTAGGGAACTTATACGAGCAGTACTTC	CASSLVGNLYEQYF
TRBV6-2/TRBV6-3	once	TRBD2	TRBJ2-1	TGTGCCAGCAGTTACTCTTTGTCGGGAGGGTCGGGGAATGAGCAGTTCTTC	CASSYSLSGGSGNEQFF
TRBV9	NA	NA	TRBJ2-5	TGTGCCAGCAGCGTAGCGGCAGGGCTACAAGAGACCCAGTACTTC	CASSVAAGLQETQYF
TRBV2	NA	NA	TRBJ1-1	TGTGCCAGCACTTTCACAGGCGGTAACACTGAAGCTTTCTTT	CASTFTGGNTEAFF
TRBV25-1	NA	TRBD1	TRBJ2-3	TGTGCCAGCAGTGAAGCTGGACAGGCCGTTCGGGATACGCAGTATTTT	CASSEAGQAVRDTQYF
TRBV5-4	once	NA	TRBJ2-5	TGTGCCAGCAGCTTAAGTTCTGACAATGGAGAGACCCAGTACTTC	CASSLSSDNGETQYF
TRBV6-5	once	NA	TRBJ2-7	TGTGCCAGCCCTGGGGACCCTCCCGGGGAGCAGTACTTC	CASPGDPPGEQYF
TRBV5-1	NA	NA	TRBJ1-2	TGCGCCAGCAGCTTAAGAACGGGGGACGGCTACACCTTC	CASSLRTGDGYTF
TRBV19	NA	TRBD2	TRBJ2-2	TGTGCCAGTACCGGGACTAGCGTTACCGGGGAGCTGTTTTTT	CASTGTSVTGELFF
TRBV19	NA	NA	TRBJ1-1	TGTGCCAGTAGTCTACGGGACGGGAGTACTGAAGCTTTCTTT	CASSLRDGSTEAFF
TRBV6-5	NA	TRBD1	TRBJ2-7	TGTGCCAGCAGTTACTCCACAGGGGGCCGCGCCTACGAGCAGTACTTC	CASSYSTGGRAYEQYF
TRBV5-6	NA	NA	TRBJ2-5	TGTGCCAGCAGCTTGAACCCCCCGGGACTCCAAGAGACCCAGTACTTC	CASSLNPPGLQETQYF
TRBV19	NA	NA	TRBJ2-2	TGTGCCAGTAGTCCCCGGACGGAGCTGTTTTTT	CASSPRTELFF
TRBV7-9	NA	NA	TRBJ2-7	TGTGCCAGCAGCCCAGGGGAGGGTTGGGACGAGCAGTACTTC	CASSPGEGWDEQYF
TRBV6-5	NA	NA	TRBJ1-5	TGTGCCAGCAATTTAGCAATGGCTCAGCCCCAGCATTTT	CASNLAMAQPQHF
TRBV5-4	NA	TRBD1	TRBJ2-5	TGTGCCAGCAGCTCCGGACAGGGGGCTATCCAAGAGACCCAGTACTTC	CASSSGQGAIQETQYF
TRBV5-4	NA	TRBD2	TRBJ2-7	TGTGCCAGCAGCCGGCTAGCGGGAGGATCCTACGAGCAGTACTTC	CASSRLAGGSYEQYF
TRBV4-3	NA	TRBD2	TRBJ2-1	TGCGCCAGCAGCCAGGGCCCCGGGACTAGCGGGTACAATGAGCAGTTCTTC	CASSQGPGTSGYNEQFF
TRBV18	NA	NA	TRBJ1-2	TGTGCCAGCCCATTACAAGGGCCCGGCTACACCTTC	CASPLQGPGYTF
TRBV7-2	NA	TRBD2	TRBJ2-5	TGTGCCAGCAGCTTAGAGGCTGGACTAGCGGGACGGACCCAGTACTTC	CASSLEAGLAGRTQYF
TRBV4-1	NA	NA	TRBJ2-3	TGCGCCAGCAGCCAAGGACTTTCCCATGGCACAGATACGCAGTATTTT	CASSQGLSHGTDTQYF